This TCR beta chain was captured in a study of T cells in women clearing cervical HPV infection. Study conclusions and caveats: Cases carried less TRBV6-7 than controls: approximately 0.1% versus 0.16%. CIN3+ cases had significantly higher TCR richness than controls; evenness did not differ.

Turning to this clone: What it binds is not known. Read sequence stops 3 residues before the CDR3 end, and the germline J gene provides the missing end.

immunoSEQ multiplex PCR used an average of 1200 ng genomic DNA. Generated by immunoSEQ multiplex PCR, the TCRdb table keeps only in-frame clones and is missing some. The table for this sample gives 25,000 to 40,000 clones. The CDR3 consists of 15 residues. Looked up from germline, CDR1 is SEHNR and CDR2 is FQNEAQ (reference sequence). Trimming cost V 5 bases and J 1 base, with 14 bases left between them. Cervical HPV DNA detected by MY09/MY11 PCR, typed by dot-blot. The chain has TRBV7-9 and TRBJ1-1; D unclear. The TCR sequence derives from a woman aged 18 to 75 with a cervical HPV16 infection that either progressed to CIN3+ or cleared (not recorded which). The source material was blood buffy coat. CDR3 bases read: TGTGCCAGCAGCCCCCACGCCACAGAGAACACTGAA. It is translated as CASSPHATENTE. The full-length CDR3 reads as CASSPHATENTEAFF.